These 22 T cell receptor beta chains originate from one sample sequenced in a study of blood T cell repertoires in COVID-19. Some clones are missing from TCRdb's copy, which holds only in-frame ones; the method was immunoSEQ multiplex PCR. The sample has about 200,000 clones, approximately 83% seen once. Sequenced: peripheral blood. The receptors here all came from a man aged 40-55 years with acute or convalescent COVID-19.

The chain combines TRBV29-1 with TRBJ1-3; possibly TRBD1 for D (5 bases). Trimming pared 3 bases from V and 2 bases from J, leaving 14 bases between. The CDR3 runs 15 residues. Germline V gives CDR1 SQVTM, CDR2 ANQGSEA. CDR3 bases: TGCAGCGTTGAGACCCCCGGGGGAACTGGAAACACCATATATTTT. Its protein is CSVETPGGTGNTIYF.

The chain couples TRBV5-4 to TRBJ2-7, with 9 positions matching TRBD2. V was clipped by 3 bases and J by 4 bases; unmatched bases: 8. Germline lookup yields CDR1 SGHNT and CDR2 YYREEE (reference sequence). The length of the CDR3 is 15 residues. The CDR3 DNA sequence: TGTGCCAGCAGCTCCGGGACTAGCCCGAGGTACGAGCAGTACTTC. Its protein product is CASSSGTSPRYEQYF.

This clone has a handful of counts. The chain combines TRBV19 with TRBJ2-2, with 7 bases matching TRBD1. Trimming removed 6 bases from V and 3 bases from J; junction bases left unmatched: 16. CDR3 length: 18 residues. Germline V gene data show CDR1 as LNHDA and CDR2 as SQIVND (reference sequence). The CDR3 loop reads CASSPPPHRGHYTGELFF. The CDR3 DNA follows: TGTGCCAGTAGCCCCCCTCCACACAGGGGACATTACACCGGGGAGCTGTTTTTT.

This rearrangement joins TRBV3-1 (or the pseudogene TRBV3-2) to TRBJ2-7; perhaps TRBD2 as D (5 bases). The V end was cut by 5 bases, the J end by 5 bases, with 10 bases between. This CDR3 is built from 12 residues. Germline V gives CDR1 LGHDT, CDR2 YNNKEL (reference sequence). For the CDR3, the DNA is TGTGCCAGCAGCGGTCGGGGTGACGAGCAGTACTTC. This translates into CASSGRGDEQYF.

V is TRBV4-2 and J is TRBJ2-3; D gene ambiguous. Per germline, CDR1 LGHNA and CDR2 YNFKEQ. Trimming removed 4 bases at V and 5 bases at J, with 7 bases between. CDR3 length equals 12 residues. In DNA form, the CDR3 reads TGTGCCAGCAGCCCGAGTAGAGATACGCAGTATTTT. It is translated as CASSPSRDTQYF.

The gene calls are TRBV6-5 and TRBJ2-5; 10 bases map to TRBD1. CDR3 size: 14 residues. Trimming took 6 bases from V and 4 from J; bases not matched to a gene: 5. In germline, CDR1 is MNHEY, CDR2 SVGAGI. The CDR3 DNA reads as TGTGCCAGCAGAAGAGACAGGGGGCGAGAGACCCAGTACTTC. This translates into CASRRDRGRETQYF.

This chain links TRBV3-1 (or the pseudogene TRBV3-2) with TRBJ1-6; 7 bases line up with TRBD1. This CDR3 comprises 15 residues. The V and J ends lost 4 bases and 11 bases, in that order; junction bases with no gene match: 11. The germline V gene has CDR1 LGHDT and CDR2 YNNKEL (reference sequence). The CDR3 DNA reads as TGTGCCAGCAGCCGAAATCAGGGGGGAACAGCACCCCTCCACTTT. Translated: CASSRNQGGTAPLHF.

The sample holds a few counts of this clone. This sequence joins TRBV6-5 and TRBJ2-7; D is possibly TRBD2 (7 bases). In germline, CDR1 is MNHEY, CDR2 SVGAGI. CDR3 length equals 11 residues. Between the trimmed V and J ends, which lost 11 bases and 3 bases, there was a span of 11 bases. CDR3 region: CAGGGGYEQYF. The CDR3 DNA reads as TGTGCCGGAGGGGGGGGCTACGAGCAGTACTTC.

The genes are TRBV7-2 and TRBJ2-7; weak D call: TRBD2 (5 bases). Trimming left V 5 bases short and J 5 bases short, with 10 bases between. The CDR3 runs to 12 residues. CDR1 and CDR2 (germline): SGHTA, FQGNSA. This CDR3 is CASSPTGDEQYF. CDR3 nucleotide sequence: TGTGCCAGCAGCCCCACCGGGGACGAGCAGTACTTC.

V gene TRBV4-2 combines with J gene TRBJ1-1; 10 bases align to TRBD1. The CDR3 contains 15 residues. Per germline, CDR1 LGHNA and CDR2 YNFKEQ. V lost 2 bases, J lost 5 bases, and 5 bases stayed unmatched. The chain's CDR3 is CASSQPDRGWTEAFF. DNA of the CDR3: TGTGCCAGCAGCCAACCGGACAGGGGGTGGACTGAAGCTTTCTTT.

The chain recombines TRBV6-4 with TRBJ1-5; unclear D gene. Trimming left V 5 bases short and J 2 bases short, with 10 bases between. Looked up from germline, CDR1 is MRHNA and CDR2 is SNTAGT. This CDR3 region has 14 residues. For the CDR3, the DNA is TGTGCCAGCAGTCCATCTCCGGGCAATCAGCCCCAGCATTTT. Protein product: CASSPSPGNQPQHF.

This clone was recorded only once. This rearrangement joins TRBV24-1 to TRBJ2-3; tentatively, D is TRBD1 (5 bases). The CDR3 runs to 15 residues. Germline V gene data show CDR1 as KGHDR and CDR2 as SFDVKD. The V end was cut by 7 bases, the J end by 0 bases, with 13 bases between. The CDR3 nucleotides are TGTGCCACCAGCCCCACAGGAACTAGCACAGATACGCAGTATTTT. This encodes CATSPTGTSTDTQYF.

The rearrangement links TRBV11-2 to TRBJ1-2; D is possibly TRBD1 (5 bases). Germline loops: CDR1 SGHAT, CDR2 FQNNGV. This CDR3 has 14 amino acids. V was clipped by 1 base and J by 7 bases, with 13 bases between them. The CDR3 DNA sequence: TGTGCCAGCAGCTTAGGGGGCGCCCCCGGTGGCTACACCTTC. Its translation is CASSLGGAPGGYTF.

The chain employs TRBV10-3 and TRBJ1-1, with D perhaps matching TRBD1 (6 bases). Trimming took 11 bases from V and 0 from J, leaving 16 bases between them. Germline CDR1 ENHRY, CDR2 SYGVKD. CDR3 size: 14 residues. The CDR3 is CAAREGGLNTEAFF. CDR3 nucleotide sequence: TGTGCCGCACGGGAGGGGGGATTGAACACTGAAGCTTTCTTT.

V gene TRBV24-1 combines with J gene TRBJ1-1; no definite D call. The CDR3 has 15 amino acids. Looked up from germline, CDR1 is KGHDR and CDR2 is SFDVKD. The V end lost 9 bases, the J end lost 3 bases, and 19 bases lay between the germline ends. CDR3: CATAADSTEDTEAFF. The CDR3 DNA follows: TGTGCCACCGCTGCAGATTCGACGGAGGACACTGAAGCTTTCTTT.

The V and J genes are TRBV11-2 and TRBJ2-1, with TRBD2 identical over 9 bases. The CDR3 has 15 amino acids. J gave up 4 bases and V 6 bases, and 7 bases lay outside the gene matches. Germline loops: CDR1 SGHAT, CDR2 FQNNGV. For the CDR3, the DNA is TGTGCCAGCAGGCCCTGGACTAGCGTTTACAATGAGCAGTTCTTC. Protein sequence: CASRPWTSVYNEQFF.

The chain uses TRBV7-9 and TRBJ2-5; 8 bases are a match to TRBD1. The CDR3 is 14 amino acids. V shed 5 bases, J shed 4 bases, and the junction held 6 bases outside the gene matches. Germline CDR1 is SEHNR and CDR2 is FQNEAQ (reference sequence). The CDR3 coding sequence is TGTGCCAGCAGCGATAGACAGGGGATAGAGACCCAGTACTTC. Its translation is CASSDRQGIETQYF.

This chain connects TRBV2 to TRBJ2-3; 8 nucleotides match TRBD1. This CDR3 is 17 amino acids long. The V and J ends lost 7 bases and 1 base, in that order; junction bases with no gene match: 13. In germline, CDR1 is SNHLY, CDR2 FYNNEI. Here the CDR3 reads CASTQGVGGQGTDTQYF. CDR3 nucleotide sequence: TGTGCCAGCACACAGGGAGTAGGGGGACAGGGCACAGATACGCAGTATTTT.

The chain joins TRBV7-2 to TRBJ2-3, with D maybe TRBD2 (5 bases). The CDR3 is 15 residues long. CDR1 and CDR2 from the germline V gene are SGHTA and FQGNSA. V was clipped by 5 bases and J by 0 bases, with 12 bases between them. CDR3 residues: CASSQARTSTDTQYF. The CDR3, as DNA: TGTGCCAGCAGCCAAGCTAGGACTAGCACAGATACGCAGTATTTT.

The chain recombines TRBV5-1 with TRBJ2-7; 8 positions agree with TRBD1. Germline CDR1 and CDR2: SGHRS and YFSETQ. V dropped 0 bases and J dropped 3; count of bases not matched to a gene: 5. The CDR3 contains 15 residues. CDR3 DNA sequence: TGCGCCAGCAGCTTGGAGGGACAGGACAGCTACGAGCAGTACTTC. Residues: CASSLEGQDSYEQYF.

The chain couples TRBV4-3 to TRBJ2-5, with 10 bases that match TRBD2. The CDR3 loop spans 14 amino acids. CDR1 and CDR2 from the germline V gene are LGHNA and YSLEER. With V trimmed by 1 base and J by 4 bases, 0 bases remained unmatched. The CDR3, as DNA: TGCGCCAGCAGCCAAGGACTAGCGGGAGAGACCCAGTACTTC. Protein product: CASSQGLAGETQYF.

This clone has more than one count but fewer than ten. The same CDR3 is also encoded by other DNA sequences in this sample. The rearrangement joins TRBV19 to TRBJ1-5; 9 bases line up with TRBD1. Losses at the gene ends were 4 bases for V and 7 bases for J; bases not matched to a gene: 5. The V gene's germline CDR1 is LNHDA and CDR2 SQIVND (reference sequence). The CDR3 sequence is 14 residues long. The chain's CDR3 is CASSTQGAGQPQHF. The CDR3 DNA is TGTGCCAGTAGTACACAGGGGGCAGGGCAGCCCCAGCATTTT.